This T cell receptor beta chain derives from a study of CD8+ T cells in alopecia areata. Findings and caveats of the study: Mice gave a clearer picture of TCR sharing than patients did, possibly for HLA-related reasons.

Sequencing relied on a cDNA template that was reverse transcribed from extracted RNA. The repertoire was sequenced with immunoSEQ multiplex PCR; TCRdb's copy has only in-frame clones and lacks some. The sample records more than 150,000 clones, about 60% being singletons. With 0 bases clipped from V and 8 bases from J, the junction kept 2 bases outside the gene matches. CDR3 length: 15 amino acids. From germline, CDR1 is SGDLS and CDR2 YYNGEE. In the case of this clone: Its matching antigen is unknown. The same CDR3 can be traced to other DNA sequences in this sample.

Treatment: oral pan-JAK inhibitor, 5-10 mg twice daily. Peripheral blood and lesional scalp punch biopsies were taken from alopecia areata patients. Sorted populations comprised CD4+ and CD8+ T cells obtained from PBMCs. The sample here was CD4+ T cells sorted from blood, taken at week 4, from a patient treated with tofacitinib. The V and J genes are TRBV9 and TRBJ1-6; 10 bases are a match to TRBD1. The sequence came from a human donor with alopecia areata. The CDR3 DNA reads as TGTGCCAGCAGCGTAGGTGGGACAGGGGATTCACCCCTCCACTTT. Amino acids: CASSVGGTGDSPLHF.